This entry lists 9 T cell receptor beta chains sequenced from one sample in a study of cytomegalovirus exposure and HLA in healthy donors. PCR used 60 Vbeta primers and 13 Jbeta primers. Measured with immunoSEQ multiplex PCR; TCRdb has only the in-frame clones, and not every one. Here the sample spans about 98,000 clones, approximately 79% being singletons. Specimen: PBMCs. All receptors derive from a male donor in good health and CMV-seronegative.

There are a few counts of this clone. The V and J genes are TRBV7-8 and TRBJ2-7; TRBD1 might be the D (6 bases). The CDR3 sequence is 15 residues long. V lost 6 bases, J lost 0 bases, and 15 bases lay in between. Germline CDR1 and CDR2: SGHVS and FQNEAQ. CDR3 residues: CASRSYEGVSYEQYF. The CDR3 nucleotides read TGTGCCAGCAGGTCCTACGAGGGGGTCTCCTACGAGCAGTACTTC.

In DNA, the CDR3 is TGTGCCAGCACGAACCGGGGGGGTTATGGCTACACCTTC. Protein product: CASTNRGGYGYTF. The V gene is TRBV27, the J gene TRBJ1-2; perhaps TRBD1 as D (5 bases). The germline V gene has CDR1 MNHEY and CDR2 SMNVEV (reference sequence). Trimming pared 7 bases from V and 5 bases from J, leaving 14 bases between. CDR3 size: 13 residues.

The chain joins TRBV9 to TRBJ2-3; 7 bases align to TRBD1. The germline CDR1 and CDR2 sequences are SGDLS and YYNGEE. The V and J ends lost 3 bases and 3 bases, in that order; junction bases with no gene match: 10. The CDR3 has 16 residues. The CDR3 bases are TGTGCCAGCAGCGAATACGGGACAGCCAGAACAGATACGCAGTATTTT. It specifies CASSEYGTARTDTQYF.

J is TRBJ2-2 and V is TRBV28; 9 nucleotides line up with TRBD1. J gave up 4 bases and V 5 bases, and 5 bases lay outside the gene matches. This CDR3 has 15 residues. Per germline, CDR1 MDHEN and CDR2 SYDVKM. The CDR3 protein is CASSQTGGITGELFF. The CDR3 DNA reads TGTGCCAGCAGTCAAACAGGGGGCATCACCGGGGAGCTGTTTTTT. The full variable domain, with the rest looked up from reference TRBV28 and TRBJ2-2, is DVKVTQSSRYLVKRTGEKVFLECVQDMDHENMFWYRQDPGLGLRLIYFSYDVKMKEKGDIPEGYSVSREKKERFSLILESASTNQTSMYLCASSQTGGITGELFFGEGSRLTVL.

This clone occurred once. The rearrangement links TRBV28 to TRBJ1-2; 9 bases line up with TRBD1. V shed 4 bases, J shed 7 bases, and the junction held 10 bases outside the gene matches. CDR1 is MDHEN, CDR2 SYDVKM, per germline. This CDR3 is 15 amino acids long. The CDR3 DNA reads as TGTGCCAGCAGTTGGGGACAGGGTAGGCAGGGTGGCTACACCTTC. This translates into CASSWGQGRQGGYTF.

The chain links TRBV6-1 to TRBJ2-7, with 7 bases aligning to TRBD1. Germline V CDR1 and CDR2: MNHNS, SASEGT. The CDR3 is made up of 17 amino acids. J was trimmed by 4 bases and V by 4 bases; bases with no gene match: 16. CDR3 sequence: CASSAPPSQGSAYEQYF. CDR3 nucleotide sequence: TGTGCCAGCAGTGCCCCCCCGTCACAGGGGTCGGCGTACGAGCAGTACTTC.

The J gene is TRBJ2-2, the V gene TRBV4-3; D is possibly TRBD1 (5 bases). The V end was cut by 4 bases, the J end by 6 bases, with 9 bases between. Germline CDR1 reads LGHNA; CDR2 reads YSLEER. The CDR3 extends over 13 amino acids. The CDR3 DNA is TGCGCCAGCAGCCTACAGGTTCCCGGGGAGCTGTTTTTT. It codes for CASSLQVPGELFF.

The chain uses TRBV18 and TRBJ2-7; 9 bases line up with TRBD1. The V and J ends lost 4 bases and 5 bases, in that order; junction bases with no gene match: 21. Germline CDR1 and CDR2: KGHSH and LQKENI. CDR3 length equals 19 residues. CDR3 nucleotides: TGTGCCAGCTCACTACTAGTCCCGGGACAGGGACGAAGCCTTCACGAGCAGTACTTC. As protein: CASSLLVPGQGRSLHEQYF.

The gene calls are TRBV28 and TRBJ1-2, with D maybe TRBD1 (5 bases). The length of the CDR3 is 12 residues. Trimming cost V 5 bases and J 7 bases, with 11 bases left between them. Germline V gene sequence: CDR1 MDHEN, CDR2 SYDVKM. CDR3 nucleotides: TGTGCCAGCAGTCAGACGGGGGTTGGCTACACCTTC. This sequence encodes CASSQTGVGYTF.